These 18 T cell receptor beta chains share one sample of origin, sequenced in a study of Ad26.COV2.S vaccination and SARS-CoV-2 variants. Treatment denoted: 15 to 20 received Ad26.COV2.S at low or high dose, single or two shots; five or six received placebo; per-sample allocation not given. Specimens were obtained on day 63 following the first vaccine or placebo injection. This table comes from immunoSEQ multiplex PCR, and its TCRdb copy is limited to in-frame clones, with some not included. The profile shows about 400,000 clones, 88% of them singletons. The sequencing here drew on peripheral blood, taken in a trial of Ad26.COV2.S vaccine versus placebo. These receptors all stem from a person aged 18 to 65 who received the Ad26.COV2.S COVID-19 vaccine or a placebo.

The V gene is TRBV15, the J gene TRBJ1-3, with D unclear. The CDR3 is 16 residues long. Germline V gives CDR1 LNHNV, CDR2 YYDKDF (reference sequence). Trimming pared 5 bases from V and 0 bases from J, leaving 14 bases between. The CDR3 here is CATSRRTGNSGNTIYF. Here the CDR3 DNA reads TGTGCCACCAGCCGTAGAACGGGAAACTCTGGAAACACCATATATTTT.

Here the CDR3 DNA reads TGCAGCGCTCCGAGAAAGCGGGGGGATCGGAATGAGCAGTTCTTC. This gives the protein CSAPRKRGDRNEQFF. V and J are TRBV29-1 and TRBJ2-1, with 9 bases that match TRBD2. The CDR3 length is 15 residues. Germline V gene sequence: CDR1 SQVTM, CDR2 ANQGSEA. Losses at the gene ends were 7 bases for V and 7 bases for J; bases not matched to a gene: 14.

The chain has TRBV5-5 and TRBJ1-1; D possibly corresponds to TRBD1 (5 bases). The germline V gene has CDR1 SGHKS and CDR2 YYEKEE (reference sequence). V lost 0 bases to trimming and J lost 1 base, with 10 bases between them. The CDR3 contains 15 residues. The CDR3 protein is CASSLAGAGNTEAFF. For the CDR3, the DNA is TGTGCCAGCAGCTTGGCTGGGGCAGGGAACACTGAAGCTTTCTTT. The full variable domain, completed using reference TRBV5-5 and TRBJ1-1, is DAGVTQSPTHLIKTRGQQVTLRCSPISGHKSVSWYQQVLGQGPQFIFQYYEKEERGRGNFPDRFSARQFPNYSSELNVNALLLGDSALYLCASSLAGAGNTEAFFGQGTRLTVV.

The chain uses TRBV11-3 and TRBJ2-3, with 8 nucleotides matching TRBD1. V was pared by 1 base and J by 3 bases, with 0 bases of the junction left unmatched. From germline, CDR1 is SGHNT and CDR2 YENEEA. There are 14 residues in the CDR3. The CDR3 loop is CASSLGQGTDTQYF. The CDR3 DNA sequence: TGTGCCAGCAGCTTAGGACAGGGGACAGATACGCAGTATTTT.

J is TRBJ2-7 and V is TRBV11-2; unclear D gene. This CDR3 has 16 amino acids. CDR1 is SGHAT, CDR2 FQNNGV, per germline. Between the trimmed V and J ends, which lost 1 base and 6 bases, there was a span of 19 bases. CDR3 in amino acids: CASSLGVRSVESEQYF. Here the CDR3 DNA reads TGTGCCAGCAGCTTAGGGGTTAGGTCAGTTGAATCCGAGCAGTACTTC.

CDR3 amino acids: CASSLTGQAGSTGELFF. In DNA form, the CDR3 reads TGTGCCAGCAGCTTAACGGGTCAGGCCGGATCCACCGGGGAGCTGTTTTTT. This chain connects TRBV7-3 to TRBJ2-2; no firm D call. The length of the CDR3 is 17 residues. V dropped 0 bases and J dropped 4 bases, with 15 bases sitting between them. CDR1 is SGHTA and CDR2 is FQGTGA in the germline V gene.

V and J are TRBV2 and TRBJ2-2; TRBD1 aligns across 11 bases. Germline CDR1 SNHLY, CDR2 FYNNEI. J lost 7 bases, V lost 6 bases, and 7 bases had no gene match. The CDR3 totals 15 residues. CDR3: CASSDGQGAVGELFF. DNA of the CDR3: TGTGCCAGCAGCGACGGACAGGGGGCGGTCGGGGAGCTGTTTTTT.

J is TRBJ2-2 and V is TRBV7-9; the D is unclear. The CDR3 has 12 residues. Deletions cut 4 bases from V and 7 bases from J, with 7 bases between. The V gene's germline CDR1 is SEHNR and CDR2 FQNEAQ (reference sequence). The DNA of the CDR3 is TGTGCCAGCAGCTCCGCAGTCGGGGAGCTGTTTTTT. Its translation: CASSSAVGELFF.

This sequence joins TRBV10-1 and TRBJ2-1; 16 bases align to TRBD2. The CDR3 loop spans 18 amino acids. Germline CDR1 reads WNHNN; CDR2 reads SYGVQD (reference sequence). With 5 bases clipped from V and 1 base from J, the junction kept 5 bases outside the gene matches. The CDR3 is CASSRGLAGGRSYNEQFF. The CDR3 nucleotides read TGCGCCAGCAGTCGGGGACTAGCGGGGGGGCGGTCCTACAATGAGCAGTTCTTC.

The chain recombines TRBV7-9 with TRBJ2-7; 9 nucleotides line up with TRBD1. The CDR3 has 14 amino acids. V lost 5 bases, J lost 5 bases, and 7 bases stayed unmatched. The V gene's germline CDR1 is SEHNR and CDR2 FQNEAQ (reference sequence). The CDR3 reads CASSVTGQGNEQYF. The CDR3 DNA sequence: TGTGCCAGCAGCGTAACGGGACAGGGCAACGAGCAGTACTTC.

J is TRBJ2-7 and V is TRBV5-8; 7 positions match TRBD2. Germline CDR1 is SGHTS and CDR2 is YDEGEE. Trimming took 2 bases from V and 3 from J; bases not matched to a gene: 2. This CDR3 contains 13 residues. The CDR3 is CASSFSGGYEQYF. In DNA, the CDR3 is TGTGCCAGCAGCTTTTCGGGGGGCTACGAGCAGTACTTC.

V and J are TRBV5-6 and TRBJ1-6; D remains unclear. The V end lost 0 bases, the J end lost 10 bases, and 2 bases lay between the germline ends. The germline V gene encodes CDR1 SGHDT and CDR2 YYEEEE. The CDR3 totals 11 residues. The CDR3 region is CASSLGSPLHF. CDR3 sequence (DNA): TGTGCCAGCAGCTTGGGGTCACCCCTCCACTTT.

This clone was picked up a small number of times. V gene TRBV28 combines with J gene TRBJ2-7; D not certain. CDR3 size: 11 residues. Per the germline V gene, CDR1 is MDHEN and CDR2 is SYDVKM. V was trimmed by 1 base and J by 3 bases, leaving 1 base between them. CDR3: CASSLFYEQYF. DNA for the CDR3: TGTGCCAGCAGTTTATTCTACGAGCAGTACTTC. The whole variable domain, filled in from reference TRBV28 and TRBJ2-7, reads DVKVTQSSRYLVKRTGEKVFLECVQDMDHENMFWYRQDPGLGLRLIYFSYDVKMKEKGDIPEGYSVSREKKERFSLILESASTNQTSMYLCASSLFYEQYFGPGTRLTVT.

This chain connects TRBV6-1 to TRBJ2-1, with 7 bases identical to TRBD2. Trimming at V came to 2 bases and at J to 5 bases, leaving 9 bases not matched to a gene. CDR1 and CDR2 from the germline V gene are MNHNS and SASEGT. This CDR3 has 16 amino acids. The CDR3 region has the DNA TGTGCCAGCAGTGAATTTAGGGGACTAACTAACAATGAGCAGTTCTTC. Amino acid sequence: CASSEFRGLTNNEQFF.

V gene TRBV6-1 combines with J gene TRBJ1-5; possibly TRBD1 for D (5 bases). Trimming took off 3 bases at V and 0 bases at J, with 9 bases between the two ends. The CDR3 has 15 amino acids. Germline assignment: CDR1 MNHNS and CDR2 SASEGT. CDR3 region: CASSDRDYSNQPQHF. CDR3 in DNA: TGTGCCAGCAGTGACAGGGATTATAGCAATCAGCCCCAGCATTTT.

V usage is TRBV27 and J usage is TRBJ2-7; 9 nucleotides agree with TRBD2. V shed 2 bases and J 6 bases; nucleotides not matched to a gene: 5. The CDR3 is 14 residues long. Germline assignment: CDR1 MNHEY and CDR2 SMNVEV (reference sequence). The CDR3 spells CASSLKRGAGEQYF. In DNA form, the CDR3 reads TGTGCCAGCAGTTTAAAGCGGGGGGCTGGCGAGCAGTACTTC.

This clone has a single count. CDR3 in DNA: TGTGCCAGCATCACCCTCAGCGGGGGGGCCGGGTCAAAAGCAGATACGCAGTATTTT. It specifies CASITLSGGAGSKADTQYF. The chain employs TRBV27 and TRBJ2-3; 10 nucleotides agree with TRBD2. J lost 4 bases, V lost 7 bases, and 20 bases had no gene match. Germline V gene lookup returns CDR1 MNHEY and CDR2 SMNVEV (reference sequence). CDR3 length equals 19 residues.

Here the CDR3 reads CASSPGTGRHF. The CDR3 DNA sequence: TGTGCCAGCAGTCCCGGGACAGGGAGGCATTTT. The chain joins TRBV6-5 to TRBJ1-5, with TRBD1 matching 9 bases. Germline V CDR1 and CDR2: MNHEY, SVGAGI. The CDR3 has 11 amino acids. With 5 bases clipped from V and 15 bases from J, the junction kept 5 bases outside the gene matches.